Detailed here is one T cell receptor beta chain. The antigen is undetermined. Germline and junction disagree at one end, which may indicate a read error. This sample stems from a study of post-analysis software for immune sequencing data. Study at large: In terms of disease course, relapsing-remitting, secondary progressive and progressive-relapsing multiple sclerosis were included. Study-wide results and limits: The study found significantly lower normalized Chao1 diversity in multiple sclerosis patients than in controls. Under F measure analysis, samples from one preparation batch co-clustered strongly.

The TCR beta cDNA libraries carried unique molecular identifiers. T cells numbering about 0.9 to 11 million yielded cDNA molecules that totaled roughly 500,000. TCRdb fed the PCR reads into MiXCR, producing one record per CDR3 protein. The sample has about 400,000 distinct CDR3 sequences, less than 40% seen once. The material sequenced was blood. The clonotype originates from a girl under 18 with multiple sclerosis.

The CDR3 loop reads CASSREGSTNTQYF. CDR3 nucleotides: TGTGCCAGCAGTAGGGAAGGTAGCACAAATACGCAGTATTTT. This chain joins TRBV12-3 or TRBV12-4 and TRBJ2-3; D not certain. The CDR3 contains 14 residues.